This T cell receptor (beta chain) was sequenced in a study of regulatory T cells in long-lasting Graves disease. Study-level information: Graves' patients who were just diagnosed had used antithyroid drugs for under 3 months.

This clonotype was observed a handful of times. The germline V gene encodes CDR1 DFQATT and CDR2 SNEGSKA (reference sequence). V dropped 0 bases and J dropped 7; count of bases not matched to a gene: 4. The CDR3 is made up of 14 amino acids. Time point defined: newly diagnosed GD, antithyroid drugs for less than 3 months. From RNA extracted from PBMCs, the TCR library was made. Researchers made TCR beta libraries by using iRepertoire HTBI primers and running Arm-PCR on CDR3 regions. TCRdb passed the multiplex PCR reads through MiXCR, listing each CDR3 protein once. The table has a few hundred thousand distinct CDR3 sequences, 16% seen once. These same data were also listed under a study on T cells in Graves' hyperthyroidism and ophthalmopathy. That paper notes: Stable Graves' hyperthyroidism meant no ophthalmopathy progression within 18 months. RT-PCR in the first round (using the HTBI primer set) targeted the TCR CDR3.

This chain connects TRBV20-1 to TRBJ1-5, with 9 bases matching TRBD1. The starting material was peripheral blood mononuclear cells (PBMCs), obtained at new diagnosis, from a patient treated with antithyroid drugs. This TCR was sampled from a man in his forties or fifties with Graves disease. This CDR3 is CSARDRQGGQPQHF. The DNA of the CDR3 is TGCAGTGCTAGAGACAGACAGGGGGGCCAGCCCCAGCATTTT.